This T cell receptor beta chain emerged from a study of read filtering for tumor transcriptome and immune sequencing. Study background: The cohort had roughly 16 men and approximately 15 women aged about 47 to 90, mean roughly 66 years. DNase treatment preceded whole-transcriptome library preparation.

This clonotype was detected ten times or more. Its antigen is not identified. Study outcomes and limitations: IR-seq and RNA-seq agreed better without single-read clonotypes.

Molecular barcoded adaptors covering alpha/delta and beta/gamma chains were used on approximately 400 ng RNA. TCRdb re-called the reads with MiXCR, one entry per CDR3 protein. The sample shows nearly 60,000 distinct CDR3 sequences, roughly 12% of them seen only once. Sequencing input: a population of CD138-negative cells sorted from bone marrow. This TCR derives from a donor aged 40 or older with multiple myeloma.

CDR3: CASSLSERFYGYTF. Here the CDR3 DNA reads TGTGCCAGCAGCCTTTCCGAAAGATTCTATGGCTACACCTTC. The chain uses TRBV28 and TRBJ1-2; D is uncertain. Between the trimmed V and J ends, which lost 6 bases and 4 bases, there was a span of 15 bases. In germline, CDR1 is MDHEN, CDR2 SYDVKM. The CDR3 is made up of 14 amino acids.